These 5 T cell receptor beta chains were sequenced from one sample in a study of blood T cell repertoires in COVID-19. The assay was immunoSEQ multiplex PCR, and TCRdb's table has in-frame clones only and misses some. The table shows some 42,000 clones, with roughly 92% occurring only once. Material for sequencing was peripheral blood. These receptors were collected from a man aged 50-59 years with active COVID-19.

This clone was observed a handful of times. The V and J genes are TRBV15 and TRBJ1-6, with 7 bases matching TRBD1. CDR3 length equals 18 residues. Germline CDR1 is LNHNV and CDR2 is YYDKDF (reference sequence). V lost 1 base to trimming and J lost 8 bases; unmatched junction nucleotides: 14. CDR3 DNA sequence: TGTGCCACCAGCAGAGGAGGGGGCACCGGGACGATCTATTCACCCCTCCACTTT. This encodes CATSRGGGTGTIYSPLHF.

V usage is TRBV24-1 and J usage is TRBJ2-1, with 8 nucleotides matching TRBD2. This CDR3 has 16 residues. V lost 4 bases and J lost 1; bases outside the gene matches: 5. In germline, CDR1 is KGHDR, CDR2 SFDVKD. CDR3 sequence reads: CATSEASGRSYNEQFF. For the CDR3, the DNA is TGTGCCACCAGTGAGGCTAGCGGGCGGTCCTACAATGAGCAGTTCTTC.

This clone was detected a few times. J is TRBJ2-5 and V is TRBV5-4; 11 bases are shared with TRBD2. The CDR3 contains 15 residues. CDR1 is SGHNT, CDR2 YYREEE, per germline (reference sequence). Losses at the gene ends were 2 bases for V and 5 bases for J; bases not matched to a gene: 5. CDR3 nucleotides: TGTGCCAGCAGCTTTCGTAGCGGGAGGGCGGAGACCCAGTACTTC. Its protein is CASSFRSGRAETQYF.

The V call is TRBV28, the J call TRBJ2-7; 7 nucleotides match TRBD2. Germline lookup yields CDR1 MDHEN and CDR2 SYDVKM. The junction had 9 bases not matched to a gene; V was cut back by 5 bases and J by 2 bases. The CDR3 totals 15 residues. This chain's CDR3 is CASSPERDGAYEQYF. Written as DNA, the CDR3 is TGTGCCAGCAGTCCTGAGCGGGACGGGGCCTACGAGCAGTACTTC.

This clone was detected once. CDR3 DNA: TGCGCCAGCAGCAACACCGGGACTAGCGTTCAAGAGACCCAGTACTTC. Translation gives CASSNTGTSVQETQYF. This chain connects TRBV5-1 to TRBJ2-5, with 10 bases matching TRBD2. This CDR3 comprises 16 residues. Germline V gives CDR1 SGHRS, CDR2 YFSETQ. The V gene end was trimmed by 4 bases and the J gene end by 2 bases; junction bases not matched to a gene: 8.